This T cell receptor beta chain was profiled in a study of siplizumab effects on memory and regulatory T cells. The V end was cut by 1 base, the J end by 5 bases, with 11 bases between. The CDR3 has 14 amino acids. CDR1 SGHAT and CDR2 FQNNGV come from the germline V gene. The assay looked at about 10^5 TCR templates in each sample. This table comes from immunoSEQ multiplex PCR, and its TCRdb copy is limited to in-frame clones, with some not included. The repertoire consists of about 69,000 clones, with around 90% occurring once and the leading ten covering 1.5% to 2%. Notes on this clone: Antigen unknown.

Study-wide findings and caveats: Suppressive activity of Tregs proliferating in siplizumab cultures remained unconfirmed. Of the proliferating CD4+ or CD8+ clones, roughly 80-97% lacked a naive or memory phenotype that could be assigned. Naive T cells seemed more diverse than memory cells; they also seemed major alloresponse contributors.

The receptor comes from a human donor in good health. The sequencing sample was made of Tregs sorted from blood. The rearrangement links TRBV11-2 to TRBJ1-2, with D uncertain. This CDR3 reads CASSLVEGSYGYTF. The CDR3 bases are TGTGCCAGCAGCTTAGTTGAGGGATCTTATGGCTACACCTTC.